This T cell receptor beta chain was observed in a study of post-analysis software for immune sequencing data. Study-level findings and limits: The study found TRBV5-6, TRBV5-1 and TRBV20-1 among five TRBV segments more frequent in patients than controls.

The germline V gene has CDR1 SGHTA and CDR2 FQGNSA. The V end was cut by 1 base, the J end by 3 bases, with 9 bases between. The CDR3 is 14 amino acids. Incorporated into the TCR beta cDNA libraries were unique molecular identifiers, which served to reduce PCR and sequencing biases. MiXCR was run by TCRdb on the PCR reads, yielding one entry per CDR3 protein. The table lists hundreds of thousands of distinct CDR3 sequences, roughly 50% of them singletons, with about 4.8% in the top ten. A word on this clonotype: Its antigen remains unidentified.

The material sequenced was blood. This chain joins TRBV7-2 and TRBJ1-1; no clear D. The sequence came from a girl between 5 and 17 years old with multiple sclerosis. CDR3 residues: CASSLGLGYTEAFF. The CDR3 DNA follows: TGTGCCAGCAGCTTAGGTCTCGGTTACACTGAAGCTTTCTTT.